The 2 T cell receptor beta chains given below trace back to one sample, sequenced in a study of post-analysis software for immune sequencing data. Overall study results and limits: Relative to controls, patients had a few TRBV segments at higher frequency, with TRBV5-6, TRBV5-1 and TRBV20-1 among these.

Unique molecular identifiers tagged the TCR beta cDNA libraries. TCRdb ran MiXCR on the PCR reads and lists one entry per CDR3 protein. This sample yields about 560,000 distinct CDR3 sequences, of which around 44% are seen a single time; about 1.8% belongs to the top ten. Their specific antigens are unknown. Sample: blood. The receptors come from a girl between 5 and 17 years old with multiple sclerosis.

This clonotype was detected only a few times. The CDR3 sequence: CSASVQGDPNQPQHF. The CDR3 nucleotides are TGCAGTGCGAGCGTACAGGGGGATCCCAATCAGCCCCAGCATTTT. This rearrangement joins TRBV20-1 to TRBJ1-5; 8 bases match TRBD1. This CDR3 has 15 residues. The germline V gene has CDR1 DFQATT and CDR2 SNEGSKA (reference sequence). After removal of 6 bases from V and 3 bases from J, the junction contained 10 bases not matched to a gene.

This clonotype occurred a few times. V and J are TRBV29-1 and TRBJ2-5, with a tentative D call TRBD1 (6 bases). This CDR3 contains 12 residues. Trimming took 7 bases from V and 2 from J, leaving 11 bases between them. CDR1 and CDR2 (germline): SQVTM, ANQGSEA. The chain's CDR3 is CSGTVTQETQYF. The CDR3 bases are TGCAGCGGGACAGTTACACAAGAGACCCAGTACTTC.